Below are 12 T cell receptor beta chains sequenced from a single sample in a study of T cells in Graves' hyperthyroidism and ophthalmopathy. TCR beta CDR3 sequences were amplified from RNA transcripts. The TCR CDR3 was amplified in a first-round RT-PCR using the HTBI primer set. MiXCR, applied by TCRdb to the multiplex PCR reads, yields one record per CDR3 protein. The table shows 450,000 to 700,000 distinct CDR3 sequences, with approximately 44% occurring only once. The specimen sequenced was peripheral blood or thyroid tissue (not recorded which). These receptors were taken from an adult woman with Graves' disease, either hyperthyroidism or ophthalmopathy (not recorded which).

This clonotype has at least ten counts. The chain uses TRBV7-2 and TRBJ1-1, with D possibly matching TRBD1 (6 bases). Trimming removed 3 bases from V and 7 bases from J, with 12 bases in between. CDR1 SGHTA and CDR2 FQGNSA come from the germline V gene. This CDR3 region has 13 residues. The chain's CDR3 is CASSFSVDSEAFF. CDR3 nucleotide sequence: TGTGCCAGCAGCTTTTCTGTGGACAGTGAAGCTTTCTTT.

This clonotype was recorded many times. The V call is TRBV19, the J call TRBJ2-2, with no clear D. The CDR3 runs 15 residues. Trimming cost V 4 bases and J 6 bases, with 15 bases left between them. Germline values: CDR1 LNHDA, CDR2 SQIVND (reference sequence). The CDR3 sequence is CASSKVLRNSGELFF. Here the CDR3 DNA reads TGTGCCAGTAGTAAGGTCCTTCGGAATTCCGGGGAGCTGTTTTTT.

This clonotype was counted many times. V is TRBV12-3 or TRBV12-4 and J is TRBJ2-7; TRBD1 is a possible D gene (5 bases). CDR3 size: 15 residues. With 6 bases removed from V and 3 bases from J, the gap between germline ends came to 18 bases. CDR3 DNA sequence: TGTGCCAGCAGCCGGAAGGGGATCCGTATCTACGAGCAGTACTTC. Residues: CASSRKGIRIYEQYF.

The rearrangement uses TRBV10-3 and TRBJ1-2; TRBD1 might be the D (5 bases). In germline, CDR1 is ENHRY, CDR2 SYGVKD. The CDR3 has 14 residues. The V end lost 4 bases, the J end lost 0 bases, and 9 bases lay between the germline ends. CDR3 amino acids: CAISGGTPNYGYTF. CDR3 sequence (DNA): TGTGCCATCAGTGGGGGGACCCCTAACTATGGCTACACCTTC.

This clonotype was found a few times. The chain is built from TRBV28 and TRBJ1-2; TRBD1 matches 9 bases. V dropped 2 bases and J dropped 3; count of bases not matched to a gene: 10. This CDR3 contains 17 residues. From germline, CDR1 is MDHEN and CDR2 SYDVKM. In DNA form, the CDR3 reads TGTGCCAGCAGTTTACCACCCAGGACAGGGGAATACTATGGCTACACCTTC. Translation: CASSLPPRTGEYYGYTF.

This chain links TRBV25-1 with TRBJ2-5; D not certain. From germline, CDR1 is MGHDK and CDR2 SYGVNS. The V end lost 4 bases, the J end lost 5 bases, and 11 bases lay between the germline ends. The CDR3 runs 13 residues. The CDR3 DNA reads as TGTGCCAGCAGTGCTCCCCTCAGGGAGACCCAGTACTTC. Encoded protein: CASSAPLRETQYF.

This sequence joins TRBV10-3 and TRBJ2-5; possibly TRBD1 for D (7 bases). CDR1 is ENHRY, CDR2 SYGVKD, per germline. This CDR3 comprises 14 residues. The germline V and J ends were trimmed by 10 bases and 5 bases, with 20 bases remaining between them. The CDR3 DNA reads TGTGCCACCCGAGGTGGAGGGGGCGAGGAGACCCAGTACTTC. It encodes CATRGGGGEETQYF.

This clonotype came up many times. This chain connects TRBV19 to TRBJ2-2; D assignment may be TRBD1 or TRBD2 (8 bases each). CDR1 LNHDA and CDR2 SQIVND come from the germline V gene (reference sequence). The CDR3 length is 22 residues. V was shortened by 9 bases and J by 3 bases, with 38 bases between the two germline ends. CDR3 protein: CASLGLSGQEIIGTSDTGELFF. CDR3 nucleotide sequence: TGTGCCAGCCTCGGATTGTCGGGACAGGAGATAATTGGGACTAGTGACACCGGGGAGCTGTTTTTT. The whole variable domain, remainder taken from reference TRBV19 and TRBJ2-2, is DGGITQSPKYLFRKEGQNVTLSCEQNLNHDAMYWYRQDPGQGLRLIYYSQIVNDFQKGDIAEGYSVSREKKESFPLTVTSAQKNPTAFYLCASLGLSGQEIIGTSDTGELFFGEGSRLTVL.

The chain links TRBV5-1 to TRBJ2-1, with 7 bases matching TRBD2. This CDR3 has 12 residues. The J segment lost 5 bases and the V segment lost 6 bases, leaving 2 bases of the junction unmatched. Per the germline V gene, CDR1 is SGHRS and CDR2 is YFSETQ. The CDR3 DNA follows: TGCGCCAGCACCCGGGGGGACAATGAGCAGTTCTTC. As protein: CASTRGDNEQFF.

This clonotype was observed many times. J is TRBJ2-7 and V is TRBV25-1; weak D call: TRBD1 (6 bases). The CDR3 contains 15 residues. V was clipped by 4 bases and J by 2 bases, with 15 bases between them. Germline loops: CDR1 MGHDK, CDR2 SYGVNS. The CDR3 sequence: CASSGPQGPTYEQYF. Written as DNA, the CDR3 is TGTGCCAGCAGTGGACCCCAGGGGCCAACCTACGAGCAGTACTTC.

This clonotype was recorded many times. A read error may produce the germline difference seen at one junction end. The rearrangement links TRBV7-7 to TRBJ2-2, with 7 bases that match TRBD2. CDR1 is SSHAT and CDR2 is FNYEAQ in the germline V gene (reference sequence). There are 16 residues in the CDR3. The CDR3 coding sequence is TGTGCTAGCAGCCAGGCCGTAGCGGGGAACACCGGGGAGCTGTTTTTT. Amino acids: CASSQAVAGNTGELFF.

The V call is TRBV6-6, the J call TRBJ2-5; 9 nucleotides align to TRBD2. The CDR3 has 13 residues. Per the germline V gene, CDR1 is MNHNY and CDR2 is SVGAGI (reference sequence). The V segment lost 8 bases and the J segment 5 bases; nucleotides outside the gene matches: 6. The CDR3 region has the DNA TGTGCCAGCCGTCACCTAGCGGGGGAGACCCAGTACTTC. It codes for CASRHLAGETQYF.